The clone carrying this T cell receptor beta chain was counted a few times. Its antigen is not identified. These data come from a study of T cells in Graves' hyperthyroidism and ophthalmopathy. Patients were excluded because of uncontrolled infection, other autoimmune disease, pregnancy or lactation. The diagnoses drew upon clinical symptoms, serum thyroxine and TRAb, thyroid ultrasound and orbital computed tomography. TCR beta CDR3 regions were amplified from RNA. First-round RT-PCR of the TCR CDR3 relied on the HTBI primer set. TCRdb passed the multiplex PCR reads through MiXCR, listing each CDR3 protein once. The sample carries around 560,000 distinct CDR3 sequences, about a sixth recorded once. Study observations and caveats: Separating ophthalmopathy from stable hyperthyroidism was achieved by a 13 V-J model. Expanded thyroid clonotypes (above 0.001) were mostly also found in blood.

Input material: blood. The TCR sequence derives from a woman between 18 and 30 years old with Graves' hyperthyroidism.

The CDR3 DNA is TGTGCCAGCAGTTTTGCGTTGGACTATGGCTACACCTTC. Amino acids: CASSFALDYGYTF. The V and J genes are TRBV27 and TRBJ1-2; D is unresolved. The CDR3 loop spans 13 amino acids. Looked up from germline, CDR1 is MNHEY and CDR2 is SMNVEV (reference sequence). Trimming stripped 3 bases from V and 3 bases from J, with 8 bases between.